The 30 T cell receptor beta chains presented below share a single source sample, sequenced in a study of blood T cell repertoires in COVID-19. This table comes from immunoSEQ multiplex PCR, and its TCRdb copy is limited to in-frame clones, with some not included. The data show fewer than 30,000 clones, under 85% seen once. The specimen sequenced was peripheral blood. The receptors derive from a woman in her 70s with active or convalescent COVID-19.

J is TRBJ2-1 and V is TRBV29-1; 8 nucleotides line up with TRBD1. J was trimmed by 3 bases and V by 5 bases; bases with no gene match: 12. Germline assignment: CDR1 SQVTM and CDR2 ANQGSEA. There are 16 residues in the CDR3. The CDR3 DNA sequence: TGCAGCGTTACCCTATCTGACAGGGGCTACTACAATGAGCAGTTCTTC. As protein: CSVTLSDRGYYNEQFF.

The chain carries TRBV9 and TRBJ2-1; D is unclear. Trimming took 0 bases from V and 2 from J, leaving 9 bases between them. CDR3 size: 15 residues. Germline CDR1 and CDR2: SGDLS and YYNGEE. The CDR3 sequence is CASSVVPLPYNEQFF. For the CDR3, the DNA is TGTGCCAGCAGCGTAGTTCCCCTACCCTACAATGAGCAGTTCTTC. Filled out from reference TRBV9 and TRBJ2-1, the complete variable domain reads DSGVTQTPKHLITATGQRVTLRCSPRSGDLSVYWYQQSLDQGLQFLIQYYNGEERAKGNILERFSAQQFPDLHSELNLSSLELGDSALYFCASSVVPLPYNEQFFGPGTRLTVL.

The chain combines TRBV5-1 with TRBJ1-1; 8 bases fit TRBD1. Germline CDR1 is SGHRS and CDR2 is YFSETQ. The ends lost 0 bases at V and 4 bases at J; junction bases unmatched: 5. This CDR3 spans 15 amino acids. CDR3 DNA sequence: TGCGCCAGCAGCTTGGCTCGGACAGGGATCACTGAAGCTTTCTTT. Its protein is CASSLARTGITEAFF.

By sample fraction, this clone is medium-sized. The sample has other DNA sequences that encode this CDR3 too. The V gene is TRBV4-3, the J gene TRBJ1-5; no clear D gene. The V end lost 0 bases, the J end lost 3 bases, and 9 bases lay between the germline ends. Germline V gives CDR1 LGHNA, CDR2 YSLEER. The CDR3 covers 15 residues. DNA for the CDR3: TGCGCCAGCAGCCAAGATTGGCAGAACAATCAGCCCCAGCATTTT. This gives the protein CASSQDWQNNQPQHF.

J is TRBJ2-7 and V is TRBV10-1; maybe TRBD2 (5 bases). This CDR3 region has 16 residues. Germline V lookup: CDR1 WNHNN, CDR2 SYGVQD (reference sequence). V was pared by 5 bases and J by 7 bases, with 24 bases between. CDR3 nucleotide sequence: TGCGCCAGCAGTCTTCACGGACCCCCGAAGGGAGCGGAGCAGTACTTC. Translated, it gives CASSLHGPPKGAEQYF.

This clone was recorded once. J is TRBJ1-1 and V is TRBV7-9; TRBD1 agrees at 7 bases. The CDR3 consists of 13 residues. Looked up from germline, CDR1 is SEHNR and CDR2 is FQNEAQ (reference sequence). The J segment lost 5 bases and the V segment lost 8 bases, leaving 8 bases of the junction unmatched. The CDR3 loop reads CASQNRGGTEAFF. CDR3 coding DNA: TGTGCCAGCCAAAACAGGGGAGGAACTGAAGCTTTCTTT.

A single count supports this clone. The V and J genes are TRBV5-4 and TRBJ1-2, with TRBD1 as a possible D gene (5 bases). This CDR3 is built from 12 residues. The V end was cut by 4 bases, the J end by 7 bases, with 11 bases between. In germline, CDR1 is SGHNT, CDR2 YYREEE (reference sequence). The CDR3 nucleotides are TGTGCCAGCAGCCGCTATGACAGTGGCTACACCTTC. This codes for CASSRYDSGYTF.

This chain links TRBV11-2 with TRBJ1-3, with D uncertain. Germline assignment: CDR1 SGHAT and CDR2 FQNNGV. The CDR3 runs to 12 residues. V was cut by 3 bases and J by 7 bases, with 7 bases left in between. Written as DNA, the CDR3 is TGTGCCAGCAGCTTTTCGGAGAACACCATATATTTT. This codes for CASSFSENTIYF. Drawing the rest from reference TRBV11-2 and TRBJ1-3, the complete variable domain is EAGVAQSPRYKIIEKRQSVAFWCNPISGHATLYWYQQILGQGPKLLIQFQNNGVVDDSQLPKDRFSAERLKGVDSTLKIQPAKLEDSAVYLCASSFSENTIYFGEGSWLTVV.

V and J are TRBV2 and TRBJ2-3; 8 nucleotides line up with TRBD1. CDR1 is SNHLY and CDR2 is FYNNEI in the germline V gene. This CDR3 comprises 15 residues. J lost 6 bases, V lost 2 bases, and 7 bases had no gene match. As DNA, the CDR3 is TGTGCCAGCAGTGAAAGCAGGGGGCTCGTGGATACGCAGTATTTT. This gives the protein CASSESRGLVDTQYF. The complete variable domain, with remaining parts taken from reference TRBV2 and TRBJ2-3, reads EPEVTQTPSHQVTQMGQEVILRCVPISNHLYFYWYRQILGQKVEFLVSFYNNEISEKSEIFDDQFSVERPDGSNFTLKIRSTKLEDSAMYFCASSESRGLVDTQYFGPGTRLTVL.

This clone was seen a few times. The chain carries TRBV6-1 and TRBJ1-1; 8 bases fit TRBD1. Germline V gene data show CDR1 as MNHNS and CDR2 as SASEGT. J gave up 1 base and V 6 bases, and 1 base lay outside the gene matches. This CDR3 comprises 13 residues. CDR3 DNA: TGTGCCAGCAGGGACAGGGAGAACACTGAAGCTTTCTTT. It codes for CASRDRENTEAFF.

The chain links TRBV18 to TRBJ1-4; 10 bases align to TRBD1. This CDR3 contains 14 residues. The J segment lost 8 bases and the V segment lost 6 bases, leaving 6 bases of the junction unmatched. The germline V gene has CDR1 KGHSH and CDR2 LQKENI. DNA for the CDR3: TGTGCCAGCTCTCTCGGACAGGGGGGCGAAAAACTGTTTTTT. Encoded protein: CASSLGQGGEKLFF.

The CDR3 sequence: CASRTSGGAVETQYF. For the CDR3, the DNA is TGTGCCAGCAGGACTAGCGGGGGGGCCGTGGAGACCCAGTACTTC. The chain recombines TRBV7-9 with TRBJ2-5, with TRBD2 matching over 14 bases. This CDR3 is 15 amino acids long. Germline values: CDR1 SEHNR, CDR2 FQNEAQ (reference sequence). V gave up 6 bases and J gave up 5 bases; unmatched junction bases: 5. Full variable domain (missing parts from reference TRBV7-9 and TRBJ2-5): DTGVSQNPRHKITKRGQNVTFRCDPISEHNRLYWYRQTLGQGPEFLTYFQNEAQLEKSRLLSDRFSAERPKGSFSTLEIQRTEQGDSAMYLCASRTSGGAVETQYFGPGTRLLVL.

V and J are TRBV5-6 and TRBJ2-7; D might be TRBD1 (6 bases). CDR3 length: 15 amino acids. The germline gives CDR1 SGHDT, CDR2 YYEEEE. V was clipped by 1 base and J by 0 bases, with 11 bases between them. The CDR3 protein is CASSLPQGLSYEQYF. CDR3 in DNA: TGTGCCAGCAGCTTGCCGCAGGGGCTCTCCTACGAGCAGTACTTC.

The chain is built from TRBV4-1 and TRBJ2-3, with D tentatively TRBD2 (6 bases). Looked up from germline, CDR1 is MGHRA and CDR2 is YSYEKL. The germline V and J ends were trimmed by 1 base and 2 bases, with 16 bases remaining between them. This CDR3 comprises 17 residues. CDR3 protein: CASSQAFGGGTTDTQYF. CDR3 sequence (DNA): TGCGCCAGCAGCCAAGCTTTCGGGGGAGGTACCACAGATACGCAGTATTTT.

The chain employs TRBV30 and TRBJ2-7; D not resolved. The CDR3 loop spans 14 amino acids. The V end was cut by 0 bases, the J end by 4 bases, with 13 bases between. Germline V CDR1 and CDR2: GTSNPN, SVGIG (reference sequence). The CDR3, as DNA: TGTGCCTGGAGTGTAAGTATAACAAGTTACGAGCAGTACTTC. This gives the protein CAWSVSITSYEQYF.

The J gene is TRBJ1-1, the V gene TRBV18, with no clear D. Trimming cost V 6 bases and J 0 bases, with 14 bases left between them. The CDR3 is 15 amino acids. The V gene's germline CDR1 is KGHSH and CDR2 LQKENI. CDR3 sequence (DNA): TGTGCCAGCTCGCCAAGACCAACAGTGAACACTGAAGCTTTCTTT. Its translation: CASSPRPTVNTEAFF.

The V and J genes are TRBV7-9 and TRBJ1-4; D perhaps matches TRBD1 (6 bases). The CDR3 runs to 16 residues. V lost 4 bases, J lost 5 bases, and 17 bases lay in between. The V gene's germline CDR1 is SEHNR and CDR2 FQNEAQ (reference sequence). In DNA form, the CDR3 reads TGTGCCAGCAGCTCAACAGGGCTCCCGAGCAATGAAAAACTGTTTTTT. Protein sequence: CASSSTGLPSNEKLFF.

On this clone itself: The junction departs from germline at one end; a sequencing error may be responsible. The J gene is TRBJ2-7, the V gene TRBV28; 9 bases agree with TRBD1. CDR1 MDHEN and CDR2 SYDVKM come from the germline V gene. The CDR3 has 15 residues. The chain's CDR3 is CASSTGTGRWYGQYF. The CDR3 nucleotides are TGTGCCAGCAGCACAGGGACAGGGAGATGGTACGGGCAGTACTTC.

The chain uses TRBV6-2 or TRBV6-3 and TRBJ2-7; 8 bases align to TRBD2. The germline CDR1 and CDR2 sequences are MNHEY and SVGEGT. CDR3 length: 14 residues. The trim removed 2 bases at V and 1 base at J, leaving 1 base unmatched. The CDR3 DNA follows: TGTGCCAGCAGTTACAGCGGGGGTTCCTACGAGCAGTACTTC. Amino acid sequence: CASSYSGGSYEQYF.

DNA for the CDR3: TGTGCCAGCAGACCCAGTGGCTCCCTCACCGGGGAGCTGTTTTTT. Its translation: CASRPSGSLTGELFF. V gene TRBV7-9 combines with J gene TRBJ2-2; D call uncertain. The CDR3 has 15 amino acids. The V gene lost 6 bases and the J gene lost 4 bases, with 15 bases spanning the gap. Germline V gene sequence: CDR1 SEHNR, CDR2 FQNEAQ (reference sequence). Filled out from reference TRBV7-9 and TRBJ2-2, the complete variable domain reads DTGVSQNPRHKITKRGQNVTFRCDPISEHNRLYWYRQTLGQGPEFLTYFQNEAQLEKSRLLSDRFSAERPKGSFSTLEIQRTEQGDSAMYLCASRPSGSLTGELFFGEGSRLTVL.

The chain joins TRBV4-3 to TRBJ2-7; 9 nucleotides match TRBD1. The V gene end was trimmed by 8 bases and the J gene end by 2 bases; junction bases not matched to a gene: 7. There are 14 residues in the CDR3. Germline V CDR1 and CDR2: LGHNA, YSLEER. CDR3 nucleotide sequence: TGCGCCAGCTCCGCGCGGACAGGGGCCTACGAGCAGTACTTC. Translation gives CASSARTGAYEQYF.

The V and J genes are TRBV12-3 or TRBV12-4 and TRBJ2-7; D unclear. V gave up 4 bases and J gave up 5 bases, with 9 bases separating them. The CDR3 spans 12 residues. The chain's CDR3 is CASSSNNHEQYF. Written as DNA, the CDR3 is TGTGCCAGCAGTTCCAACAACCACGAGCAGTACTTC.

Here the CDR3 DNA reads TGTGCCAGCAGCCCAGCAGATACGCAGTATTTT. Its protein product is CASSPADTQYF. This rearrangement joins TRBV7-2 to TRBJ2-3; D gene ambiguous. CDR1 is SGHTA and CDR2 is FQGNSA in the germline V gene. Trimming cost V 5 bases and J 4 bases, with 4 bases left between them. The CDR3 spans 11 residues.

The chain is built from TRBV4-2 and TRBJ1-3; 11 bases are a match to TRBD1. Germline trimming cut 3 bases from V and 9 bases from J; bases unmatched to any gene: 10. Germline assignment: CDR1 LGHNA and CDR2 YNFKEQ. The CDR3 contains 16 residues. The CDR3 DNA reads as TGTGCCAGCAGCCAGGCCACCGGGACAGGGGGTGTCACCATATATTTT. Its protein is CASSQATGTGGVTIYF.

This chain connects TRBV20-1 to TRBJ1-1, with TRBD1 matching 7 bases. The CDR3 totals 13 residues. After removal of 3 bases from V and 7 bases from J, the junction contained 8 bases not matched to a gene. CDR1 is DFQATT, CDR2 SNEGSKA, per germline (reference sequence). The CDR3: CSASSPGGSEAFF. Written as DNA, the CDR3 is TGCAGTGCTAGTAGCCCAGGGGGGAGTGAAGCTTTCTTT.

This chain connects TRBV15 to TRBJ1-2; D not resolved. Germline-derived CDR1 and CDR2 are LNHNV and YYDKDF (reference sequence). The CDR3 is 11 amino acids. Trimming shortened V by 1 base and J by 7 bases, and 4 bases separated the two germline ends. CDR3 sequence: CATSRGGGYTF. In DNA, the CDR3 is TGTGCCACCAGCAGAGGCGGTGGCTACACCTTC.

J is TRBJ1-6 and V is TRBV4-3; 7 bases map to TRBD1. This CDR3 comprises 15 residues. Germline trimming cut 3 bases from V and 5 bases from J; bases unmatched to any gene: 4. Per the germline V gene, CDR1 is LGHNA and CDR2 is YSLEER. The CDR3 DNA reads TGCGCCAGCAGCCACCTTGGACAGGATAATTCACCCCTCCACTTT. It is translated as CASSHLGQDNSPLHF.

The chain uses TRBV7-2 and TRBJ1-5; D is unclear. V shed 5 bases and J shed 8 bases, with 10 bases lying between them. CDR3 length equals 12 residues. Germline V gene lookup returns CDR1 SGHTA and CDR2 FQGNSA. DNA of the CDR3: TGTGCCAGCAGCCCCGACCGGGAGCCCCAGCATTTT. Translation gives CASSPDREPQHF.

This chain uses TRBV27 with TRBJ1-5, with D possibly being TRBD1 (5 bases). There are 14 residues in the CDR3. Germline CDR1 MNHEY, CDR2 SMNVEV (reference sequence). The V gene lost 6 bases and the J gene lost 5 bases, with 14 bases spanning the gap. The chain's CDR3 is CASSFRGGDQPQHF. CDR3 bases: TGTGCCAGCAGCTTCCGCGGGGGGGATCAGCCCCAGCATTTT.

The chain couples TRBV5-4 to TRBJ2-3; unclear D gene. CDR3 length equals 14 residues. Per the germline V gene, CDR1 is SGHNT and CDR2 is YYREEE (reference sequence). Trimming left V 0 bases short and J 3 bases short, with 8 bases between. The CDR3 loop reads CASSLVMSTDTQYF. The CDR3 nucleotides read TGTGCCAGCAGCTTGGTTATGTCGACAGATACGCAGTATTTT.